One and the same sample provided the 29 T cell receptor beta chains below, sequenced in a study of blood T cell repertoires in COVID-19. The data were produced by immunoSEQ multiplex PCR, yet TCRdb's version contains in-frame clones alone and is incomplete. The sample includes over 150,000 clones, roughly 76% of them seen just once. The specimen sequenced was peripheral blood. The receptors come from a woman aged 80 or older with COVID-19, enrolled during active disease.

The J gene is TRBJ2-7, the V gene TRBV7-8; 8 nucleotides agree with TRBD2. CDR3 length equals 15 residues. The V segment lost 2 bases and the J segment 6 bases; nucleotides outside the gene matches: 9. The germline V gene has CDR1 SGHVS and CDR2 FQNEAQ. The CDR3 nucleotides are TGTGCCAGCAGCTTATCCGGGGGGGGGCAGCGCGAGCAGTACTTC. It yields the protein CASSLSGGGQREQYF.

The V gene is TRBV7-2, the J gene TRBJ2-5; D gene uncertain. The CDR3 is 14 residues long. In germline, CDR1 is SGHTA, CDR2 FQGNSA. Trimming removed 1 base from V and 5 bases from J, with 11 bases in between. CDR3 nucleotide sequence: TGTGCCAGCAGCTTAGTACTGCGATTGGAGACCCAGTACTTC. Amino acids: CASSLVLRLETQYF.

V is TRBV28 and J is TRBJ2-7; D call uncertain. V was cut by 3 bases and J by 3 bases, with 12 bases left in between. This CDR3 has 14 amino acids. The V gene's germline CDR1 is MDHEN and CDR2 SYDVKM. CDR3: CASSFPLKSYEQYF. CDR3 bases: TGTGCCAGCAGTTTCCCCCTAAAGAGCTACGAGCAGTACTTC.

The J gene is TRBJ1-2, the V gene TRBV4-3; 8 nucleotides line up with TRBD1. The germline V gene encodes CDR1 LGHNA and CDR2 YSLEER. This CDR3 is 19 amino acids long. Germline trimming cut 0 bases from V and 3 bases from J; bases unmatched to any gene: 15. CDR3 in amino acids: CASSQDILVETGDYYGYTF. In DNA form, the CDR3 reads TGCGCCAGCAGCCAAGATATTCTTGTAGAGACAGGGGATTACTATGGCTACACCTTC.

The chain joins TRBV10-3 to TRBJ2-7; 8 bases are shared with TRBD1. This CDR3 spans 14 amino acids. Per germline, CDR1 ENHRY and CDR2 SYGVKD. Trimming at V came to 4 bases and at J to 3 bases, leaving 5 bases not matched to a gene. The CDR3 spells CAISGGDRGYEQYF. CDR3 coding DNA: TGTGCCATCAGTGGTGGCGACAGGGGCTACGAGCAGTACTTC.

Only a few counts were recorded for this clone. This chain connects TRBV2 to TRBJ2-1; 9 bases are a match to TRBD2. Germline V gene sequence: CDR1 SNHLY, CDR2 FYNNEI. V lost 6 bases to trimming and J lost 9 bases; unmatched junction nucleotides: 9. This CDR3 is 14 amino acids long. DNA of the CDR3: TGTGCCAGCAGAGAAAGCGGGGGGCGGGGTGAGCAGTTCTTC. It is translated as CASRESGGRGEQFF.

V and J are TRBV4-1 and TRBJ2-6; D is possibly TRBD1 (5 bases). Germline V gene data show CDR1 as MGHRA and CDR2 as YSYEKL. V was clipped by 1 base and J by 4 bases, with 11 bases between them. The CDR3 runs 16 residues. CDR3 in amino acids: CASSQGRVPGANVLTF. For the CDR3, the DNA is TGCGCCAGCAGCCAAGGCAGGGTGCCCGGGGCCAACGTCCTGACTTTC.

The rearrangement links TRBV10-2 to TRBJ1-4; the match to TRBD1 covers 8 bases. Germline V gene sequence: CDR1 WSHSY, CDR2 SAAADI. The CDR3 length is 20 residues. V was pared by 3 bases and J by 0 bases, with 15 bases of the junction left unmatched. The CDR3 bases are TGCGCCAGCAGTGATATGTGGCCAGGGGGCCTAACTGCAACTAATGAAAAACTGTTTTTT. Protein product: CASSDMWPGGLTATNEKLFF.

The chain couples TRBV21-1 to TRBJ1-5. TRBV21-1 is a documented pseudogene. The CDR3 is 18 residues long. The CDR3 DNA reads TGTGCCAGCTCCACCCAAGCGGGTTTTGTGGGAAGCAATCAGCCCCAGCATTTT. Its translation is CASSTQAGFVGSNQPQHF.

V gene TRBV6-6 combines with J gene TRBJ1-6; D may be TRBD1 (5 bases). The germline V and J ends were trimmed by 2 bases and 3 bases, with 8 bases remaining between them. The CDR3 is made up of 15 amino acids. Germline-derived CDR1 and CDR2 are MNHNY and SVGAGI (reference sequence). The CDR3 DNA is TGTGCCAGCAGTTACGACAGTATCTATAATTCACCCCTCCACTTT. Protein: CASSYDSIYNSPLHF.

This clone has only a few counts. The genes are TRBV10-2 and TRBJ2-1; D might be TRBD1 (5 bases). The germline CDR1 and CDR2 sequences are WSHSY and SAAADI. The CDR3 spans 15 residues. V was pared by 3 bases and J by 2 bases, with 11 bases between. Here the CDR3 DNA reads TGCGCCAGCAGTGACAGGGCGAGTGCCTACAATGAGCAGTTCTTC. This encodes CASSDRASAYNEQFF.

The rearrangement links TRBV5-1 to TRBJ2-1, with 7 bases matching TRBD1. From germline, CDR1 is SGHRS and CDR2 YFSETQ. Losses at the gene ends were 3 bases for V and 6 bases for J; bases not matched to a gene: 3. The CDR3 totals 13 residues. Here the CDR3 reads CASSSPGGNEQFF. CDR3 bases: TGCGCCAGCAGCTCCCCAGGGGGCAATGAGCAGTTCTTC.

This chain connects TRBV7-9 to TRBJ1-5; a possible D gene is TRBD1 (5 bases). The CDR3 has 15 residues. The ends were cut back, 1 base at V and 7 bases at J, with 14 bases in the middle. Germline loops: CDR1 SEHNR, CDR2 FQNEAQ (reference sequence). CDR3 in DNA: TGTGCCAGCAGCTTAGGAGCGGGGGTGGGACAGCCCCAGCATTTT. This sequence encodes CASSLGAGVGQPQHF.

The chain uses TRBV3-1 (or the pseudogene TRBV3-2) and TRBJ1-2, with 7 bases identical to TRBD1. Trimming removed 0 bases from V and 5 bases from J; junction bases left unmatched: 6. The CDR3 has 15 amino acids. Germline values: CDR1 LGHDT, CDR2 YNNKEL (reference sequence). The CDR3 region is CASSQDGQAQYGYTF. CDR3 sequence (DNA): TGTGCCAGCAGCCAAGATGGACAGGCCCAATATGGCTACACCTTC.

The chain carries TRBV28 and TRBJ1-4; TRBD1 matches 9 bases. V shed 2 bases, J shed 10 bases, and the junction held 8 bases outside the gene matches. The CDR3 is made up of 15 amino acids. CDR1 is MDHEN, CDR2 SYDVKM, per germline. The CDR3, as DNA: TGTGCCAGCAGTTTAGGGGACAGGGCAAGGGGAAAACTGTTTTTT. It yields the protein CASSLGDRARGKLFF. Supplemented by reference TRBV28 and TRBJ1-4, the full variable domain reads DVKVTQSSRYLVKRTGEKVFLECVQDMDHENMFWYRQDPGLGLRLIYFSYDVKMKEKGDIPEGYSVSREKKERFSLILESASTNQTSMYLCASSLGDRARGKLFFGSGTQLSVL.

V gene TRBV5-4 combines with J gene TRBJ2-7; no clear D. The CDR3 loop spans 13 amino acids. Per the germline V gene, CDR1 is SGHNT and CDR2 is YYREEE (reference sequence). V was trimmed by 0 bases and J by 6 bases, leaving 10 bases between them. DNA for the CDR3: TGTGCCAGCAGCTTGGCCGGTTTGGTCGAGCAGTACTTC. It specifies CASSLAGLVEQYF.

The chain links TRBV5-1 to TRBJ1-1; D remains unclear. The germline V gene has CDR1 SGHRS and CDR2 YFSETQ. V gave up 2 bases and J gave up 0 bases, with 8 bases separating them. The CDR3 totals 14 residues. The CDR3 sequence: CASSLQQLNTEAFF. The CDR3, as DNA: TGCGCCAGCAGCTTACAACAGCTGAACACTGAAGCTTTCTTT. Supplemented by reference TRBV5-1 and TRBJ1-1, the full variable domain reads KAGVTQTPRYLIKTRGQQVTLSCSPISGHRSVSWYQQTPGQGLQFLFEYFSETQRNKGNFPGRFSGRQFSNSRSEMNVSTLELGDSALYLCASSLQQLNTEAFFGQGTRLTVV.

This clone came up once. This chain connects TRBV19 to TRBJ2-2, with D possibly matching TRBD1 (5 bases). Between the trimmed V and J ends, which lost 5 bases and 8 bases, there was a span of 15 bases. CDR1 is LNHDA and CDR2 is SQIVND in the germline V gene (reference sequence). The CDR3 is 14 residues long. The CDR3, as DNA: TGTGCCAGTAGTCCCAGGGTTGTATCAGGGGAGCTGTTTTTT. Translated, it gives CASSPRVVSGELFF. Combining the CDR3 with reference TRBV19 and TRBJ2-2 gives the whole variable domain DGGITQSPKYLFRKEGQNVTLSCEQNLNHDAMYWYRQDPGQGLRLIYYSQIVNDFQKGDIAEGYSVSREKKESFPLTVTSAQKNPTAFYLCASSPRVVSGELFFGEGSRLTVL.

This clone was seen a single time. The V gene is TRBV18, the J gene TRBJ2-3; 9 nucleotides match TRBD2. CDR3 length equals 15 residues. V shed 3 bases, J shed 5 bases, and the junction held 6 bases outside the gene matches. The germline gives CDR1 KGHSH, CDR2 LQKENI. CDR3 coding DNA: TGTGCCAGCTCACCTTTAGCGGGAGACAGAGATACGCAGTATTTT. It yields the protein CASSPLAGDRDTQYF. Filled out from reference TRBV18 and TRBJ2-3, the complete variable domain reads NAGVMQNPRHLVRRRGQEARLRCSPMKGHSHVYWYRQLPEEGLKFMVYLQKENIIDESGMPKERFSAEFPKEGPSILRIQQVVRGDSAAYFCASSPLAGDRDTQYFGPGTRLTVL.

The CDR3 DNA follows: TGTGCCAGCAGCCCTCGGGGAAACACCATATATTTT. Translated: CASSPRGNTIYF. The genes are TRBV7-9 and TRBJ1-3; D remains unclear. The germline V gene has CDR1 SEHNR and CDR2 FQNEAQ (reference sequence). V was cut by 5 bases and J by 4 bases, with 6 bases left in between. The CDR3 is 12 amino acids.

V and J are TRBV7-6 and TRBJ2-7; D remains ambiguous. The V gene lost 1 base and the J gene lost 2 bases, with 9 bases spanning the gap. This CDR3 has 14 residues. CDR1 and CDR2 from the germline V gene are SGHVS and FNYEAQ. The CDR3 DNA follows: TGTGCCAGCAGCTTAGGCCCAACAGCCTACGAGCAGTACTTC. Translation: CASSLGPTAYEQYF.

The V call is TRBV6-2 or TRBV6-3, the J call TRBJ2-5, with TRBD2 identical over 8 bases. J gave up 5 bases and V 5 bases, and 10 bases lay outside the gene matches. The CDR3 loop spans 15 amino acids. The germline CDR1 and CDR2 sequences are MNHEY and SVGEGT. The CDR3 here is CASSLAGGEWETQYF. The CDR3 DNA reads TGTGCCAGCAGTCTGGCGGGGGGCGAGTGGGAGACCCAGTACTTC.

The chain carries TRBV19 and TRBJ1-2; D unresolved. This CDR3 has 14 residues. Between the trimmed V and J ends, which lost 6 bases and 2 bases, there was a span of 13 bases. Germline V CDR1 and CDR2: LNHDA, SQIVND (reference sequence). The CDR3 DNA follows: TGTGCCAGTAGCCTAGGTAGGAGCAACTATGGCTACACCTTC. Encoded protein: CASSLGRSNYGYTF.

The V and J genes are TRBV11-2 and TRBJ1-1; D call uncertain. With 5 bases removed from V and 5 bases from J, the gap between germline ends came to 15 bases. The length of the CDR3 is 14 residues. Per germline, CDR1 SGHAT and CDR2 FQNNGV. DNA for the CDR3: TGTGCCAGCAGCCGAGAGGGAGGATGGACTGAAGCTTTCTTT. The encoded protein is CASSREGGWTEAFF.

This chain connects TRBV19 to TRBJ1-2, with unresolved D. V lost 2 bases and J lost 0, with 7 bases in between. The CDR3 contains 14 residues. Germline V gene sequence: CDR1 LNHDA, CDR2 SQIVND (reference sequence). In DNA form, the CDR3 reads TGTGCCAGTAGTATACAGGCGTCTAACTATGGCTACACCTTC. Translation gives CASSIQASNYGYTF. The full variable domain, rest sourced from reference TRBV19 and TRBJ1-2, is DGGITQSPKYLFRKEGQNVTLSCEQNLNHDAMYWYRQDPGQGLRLIYYSQIVNDFQKGDIAEGYSVSREKKESFPLTVTSAQKNPTAFYLCASSIQASNYGYTFGSGTRLTVV.

The J gene is TRBJ2-7, the V gene TRBV11-3, with 7 bases that match TRBD1. This CDR3 has 16 residues. Germline V CDR1 and CDR2: SGHNT, YENEEA. Trimming cost V 1 base and J 4 bases; bases outside gene matches: 10. CDR3 sequence reads: CASSLGGQRPSYEQYF. The CDR3 nucleotides read TGTGCCAGCAGCTTAGGGGGACAGAGACCTTCTTACGAGCAGTACTTC.

This clone was counted a single time. The chain links TRBV4-1 to TRBJ2-6; TRBD1 aligns across 7 bases. V dropped 1 base and J dropped 3; count of bases not matched to a gene: 3. The CDR3 has 16 amino acids. CDR1 and CDR2 from the germline V gene are MGHRA and YSYEKL. The CDR3 protein is CASSQGTGGGANVLTF. CDR3 bases: TGCGCCAGCAGCCAAGGGACAGGCGGTGGGGCCAACGTCCTGACTTTC.

This clone was found a few times. This chain uses TRBV29-1 with TRBJ1-2; D is unclear. Trimming removed 1 base at V and 4 bases at J, with 16 bases between. This CDR3 is built from 15 residues. CDR1 and CDR2 from the germline V gene are SQVTM and ANQGSEA. In DNA, the CDR3 is TGCAGCGTTGAAGGGATGGCGGATTCGGGCTATGGCTACACCTTC. It encodes CSVEGMADSGYGYTF.

J is TRBJ1-1 and V is TRBV4-2; no clear D gene. This CDR3 spans 15 amino acids. Trimming took off 0 bases at V and 2 bases at J, with 10 bases between the two ends. Germline values: CDR1 LGHNA, CDR2 YNFKEQ. This chain's CDR3 is CASSQEVGVNTEAFF. The CDR3 bases are TGTGCCAGCAGCCAAGAGGTCGGGGTTAACACTGAAGCTTTCTTT.